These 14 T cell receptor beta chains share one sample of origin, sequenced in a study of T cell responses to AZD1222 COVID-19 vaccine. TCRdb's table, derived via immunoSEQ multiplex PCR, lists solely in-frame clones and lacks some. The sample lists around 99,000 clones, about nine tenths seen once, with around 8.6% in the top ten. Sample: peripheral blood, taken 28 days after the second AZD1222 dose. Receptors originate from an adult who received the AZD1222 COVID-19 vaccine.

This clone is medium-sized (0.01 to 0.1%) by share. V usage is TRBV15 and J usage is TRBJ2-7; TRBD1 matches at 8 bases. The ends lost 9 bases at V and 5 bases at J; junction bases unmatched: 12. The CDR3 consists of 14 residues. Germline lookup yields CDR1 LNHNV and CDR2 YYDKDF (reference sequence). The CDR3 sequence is CATAQGAQKDEQYF. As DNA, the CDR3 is TGTGCCACAGCGCAGGGGGCGCAAAAGGACGAGCAGTACTTC.

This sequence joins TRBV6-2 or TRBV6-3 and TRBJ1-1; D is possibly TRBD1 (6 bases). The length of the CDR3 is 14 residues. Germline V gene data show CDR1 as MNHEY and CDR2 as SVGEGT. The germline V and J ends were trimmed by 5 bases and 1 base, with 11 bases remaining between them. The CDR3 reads CASSRPDRNTEAFF. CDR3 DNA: TGTGCCAGCAGTAGACCGGACAGGAACACTGAAGCTTTCTTT.

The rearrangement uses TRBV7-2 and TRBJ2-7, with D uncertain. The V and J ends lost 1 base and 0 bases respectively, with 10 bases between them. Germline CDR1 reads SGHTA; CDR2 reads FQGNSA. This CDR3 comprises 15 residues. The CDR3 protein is CASSLGPRSSYEQYF. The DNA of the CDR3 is TGTGCCAGCAGCTTAGGTCCTAGGAGCTCCTACGAGCAGTACTTC. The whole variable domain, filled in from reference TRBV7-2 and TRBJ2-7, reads GAGVSQSPSNKVTEKGKDVELRCDPISGHTALYWYRQSLGQGLEFLIYFQGNSAPDKSGLPSDRFSAERTGGSVSTLTIQRTQQEDSAVYLCASSLGPRSSYEQYFGPGTRLTVT.

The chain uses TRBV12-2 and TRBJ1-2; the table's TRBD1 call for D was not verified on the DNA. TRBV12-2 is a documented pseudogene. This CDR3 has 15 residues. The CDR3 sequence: CASRQISTEPYGYTF. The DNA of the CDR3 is TGTGCAAGTCGTCAAATTTCGACAGAGCCCTATGGCTACACCTTC.

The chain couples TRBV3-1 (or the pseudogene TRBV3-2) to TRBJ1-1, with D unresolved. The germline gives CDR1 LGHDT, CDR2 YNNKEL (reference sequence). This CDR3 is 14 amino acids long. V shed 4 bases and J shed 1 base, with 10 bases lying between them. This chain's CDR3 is CASSLQNRNTEAFF. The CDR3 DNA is TGTGCCAGCAGCCTCCAGAACAGGAACACTGAAGCTTTCTTT.

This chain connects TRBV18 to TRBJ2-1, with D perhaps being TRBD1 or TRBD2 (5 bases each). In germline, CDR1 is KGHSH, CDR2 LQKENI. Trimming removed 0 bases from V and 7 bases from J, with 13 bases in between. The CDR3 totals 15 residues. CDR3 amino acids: CASSPPVNEGNEQFF. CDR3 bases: TGTGCCAGCTCACCACCTGTTAATGAGGGGAATGAGCAGTTCTTC. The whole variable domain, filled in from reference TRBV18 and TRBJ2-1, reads NAGVMQNPRHLVRRRGQEARLRCSPMKGHSHVYWYRQLPEEGLKFMVYLQKENIIDESGMPKERFSAEFPKEGPSILRIQQVVRGDSAAYFCASSPPVNEGNEQFFGPGTRLTVL.

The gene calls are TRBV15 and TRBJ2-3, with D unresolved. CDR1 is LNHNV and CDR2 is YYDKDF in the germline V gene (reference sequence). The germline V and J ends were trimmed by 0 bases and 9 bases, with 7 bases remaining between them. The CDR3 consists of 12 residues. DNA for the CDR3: TGTGCCACCAGCAGAGATATAGGGACGCAGTATTTT. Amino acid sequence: CATSRDIGTQYF.

In DNA, the CDR3 is TGTGCCAGCAGCTTAGCGGGGTGGAGGGAGACCCAGTACTTC. Translation: CASSLAGWRETQYF. This rearrangement joins TRBV5-4 to TRBJ2-5; 7 nucleotides agree with TRBD2. Unmatched junction bases numbered 6, after V lost 2 bases and J lost 5 bases. This CDR3 has 14 residues. Germline V lookup: CDR1 SGHNT, CDR2 YYREEE (reference sequence).

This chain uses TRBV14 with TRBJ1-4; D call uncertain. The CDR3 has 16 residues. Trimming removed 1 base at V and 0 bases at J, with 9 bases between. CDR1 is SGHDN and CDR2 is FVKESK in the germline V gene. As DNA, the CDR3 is TGTGCCAGCAGCCAAGGGGGTTACGCAACTAATGAAAAACTGTTTTTT. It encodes CASSQGGYATNEKLFF.

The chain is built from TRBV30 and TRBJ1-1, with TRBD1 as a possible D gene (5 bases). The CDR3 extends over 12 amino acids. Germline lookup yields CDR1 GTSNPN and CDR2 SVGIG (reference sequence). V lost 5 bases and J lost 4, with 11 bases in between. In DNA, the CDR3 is TGTGCCTGGGTGGGACGGAGCACTGAAGCTTTCTTT. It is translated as CAWVGRSTEAFF.

As DNA, the CDR3 is TGTGCCTGGAGTGGGGGCCAGCGGGGAACCACAGATACGCAGTATTTT. As protein: CAWSGGQRGTTDTQYF. This sequence joins TRBV30 and TRBJ2-3; 7 bases line up with TRBD2. Per the germline V gene, CDR1 is GTSNPN and CDR2 is SVGIG (reference sequence). The CDR3 length is 16 residues. V trimming: 1 base; J trimming: 2 bases; junction bases outside the gene matches: 9.

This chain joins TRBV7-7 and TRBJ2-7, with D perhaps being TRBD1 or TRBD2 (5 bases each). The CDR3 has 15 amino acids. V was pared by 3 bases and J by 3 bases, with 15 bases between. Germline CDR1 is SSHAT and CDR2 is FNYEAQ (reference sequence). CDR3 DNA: TGTGCCAGCAGCTTGGGGGAAGGAGGAAGCTACGAGCAGTACTTC. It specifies CASSLGEGGSYEQYF.

The CDR3 sequence is CASSAQSQSTDTQYF. The CDR3 DNA sequence: TGTGCCAGCAGCGCGCAGTCTCAAAGCACAGATACGCAGTATTTT. The chain employs TRBV9 and TRBJ2-3, with D hard to call. The V end was cut by 3 bases, the J end by 0 bases, with 11 bases between. CDR3 size: 15 residues. The V gene's germline CDR1 is SGDLS and CDR2 YYNGEE.

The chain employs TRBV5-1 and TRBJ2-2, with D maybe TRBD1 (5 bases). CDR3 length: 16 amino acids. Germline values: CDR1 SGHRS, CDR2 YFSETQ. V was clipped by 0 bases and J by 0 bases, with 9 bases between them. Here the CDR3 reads CASSLAPGTNTGELFF. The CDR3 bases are TGCGCCAGCAGCTTGGCCCCAGGGACGAACACCGGGGAGCTGTTTTTT.